The rows below give T cell receptor beta chains drawn from one sample of a study of siplizumab effects on memory and regulatory T cells. Sequenced by immunoSEQ multiplex PCR; TCRdb stores in-frame clones only, minus some. The repertoire holds tens of thousands of clones, approximately 97% seen once, with around 0.093% in the top ten. Sequencing input: naive CD8+ T cells sorted from blood. These receptors originate from a human donor in good health. Each CDR3 is given with its conserved first and last residue. Each record gives: V gene, J gene, D gene, CDR3 length, clone size, CDR3 DNA, CDR3 protein. D genes are given only for firm matches. Clone size is stated in some rows and not others, as once, few, many or a class when expanded.

TRBV9	TRBJ2-7	NA	14	once	TGTGCCAGCAGCGCTAGTACAGGGTTCGGCGAGCAGTACTTC	CASSASTGFGEQYF
TRBV27	TRBJ2-7	NA	13	NA	TGTGCCAGCAGTCCCGGGGACTCCTACGAGCAGTACTTC	CASSPGDSYEQYF
TRBV6-6	TRBJ2-5	TRBD2	15	NA	TGTGCCAGCAGTTATACGGGGGGGCTCGGAGAGACCCAGTACTTC	CASSYTGGLGETQYF
TRBV4-1	TRBJ1-1	TRBD1	17	NA	TGCGCCAGCAGCCAAGGGGCAGGGGGCGGTTCGAACACTGAAGCTTTCTTT	CASSQGAGGGSNTEAFF
TRBV30	TRBJ2-5	TRBD1	15	NA	TGTGCCTGGAGTCCCGGGACAGGGGTAGGGGAGACCCAGTACTTC	CAWSPGTGVGETQYF
TRBV11-3	TRBJ2-2	NA	13	NA	TGTGCCAGCAGCTTGGGGGTACCCGGGGAGCTGTTTTTT	CASSLGVPGELFF
TRBV9	TRBJ2-3	TRBD2	14	NA	TGTGCCAGCAGCCCCGGGGAGGGAACAGATACGCAGTATTTT	CASSPGEGTDTQYF
TRBV7-7	TRBJ1-1	NA	13	NA	TGTGCCAGCAGCTCAGGATTGAACACTGAAGCTTTCTTT	CASSSGLNTEAFF
TRBV15	TRBJ2-7	TRBD1	15	NA	TGTGCCACCAGCCATCCGGGACAGGGAGAGTACGAGCAGTACTTC	CATSHPGQGEYEQYF
TRBV7-9	TRBJ2-3	NA	14	NA	TGTGCCAGCAGGGATTCGACGGGGCCAGATACGCAGTATTTT	CASRDSTGPDTQYF
TRBV19	TRBJ1-1	NA	11	NA	TGTGCCACCAGTGGGGGCACTGAAGCTTTCTTT	CATSGGTEAFF
TRBV19	TRBJ2-7	TRBD1	15	NA	TGTGCCAGTAGTTTCGGGACAGGGGGGACCTACGAGCAGTACTTC	CASSFGTGGTYEQYF
TRBV27	TRBJ2-3	NA	15	NA	TGTGCCACATCCCTTATGAGTACTAGCACAGATACGCAGTATTTT	CATSLMSTSTDTQYF
TRBV5-4	TRBJ2-3	TRBD1	15	once	TGTGCCAGCAGCCGCGACAGGGGGCCCGCAGATACGCAGTATTTT	CASSRDRGPADTQYF
TRBV13	TRBJ2-3	TRBD2	15	NA	TGTGCCAGCACCCAGCGGGGGGGCCTCACAGATACGCAGTATTTT	CASTQRGGLTDTQYF
TRBV19	TRBJ2-4	NA	15	NA	TGTGCCAGTAGTATAGACGGGCAGGTGAAGAACATTCAGTACTTC	CASSIDGQVKNIQYF
TRBV28	TRBJ1-1	TRBD1	14	NA	TGTGCCAGCAGTCTTGGACAGGGGTTCACTGAAGCTTTCTTT	CASSLGQGFTEAFF
TRBV6-6	TRBJ2-3	TRBD2	15	NA	TGTGCCAGCACCAAGCGGGGGGGGGAGATAGATACGCAGTATTTT	CASTKRGGEIDTQYF
TRBV5-1	TRBJ1-1	TRBD1	13	NA	TGCGCCAGCACACCACAGGGGAGCCCTGAAGCTTTCTTT	CASTPQGSPEAFF
TRBV5-6	TRBJ2-5	TRBD2	17	NA	TGTGCCAGCAGCTTGGCCACAGGCGGGGGGGCCGGAGAGACCCAGTACTTC	CASSLATGGGAGETQYF
TRBV15	TRBJ1-2	TRBD1	14	NA	TGTGCCACCAGCCCCGAGTCAGGGGGCGGAGGCTACACCTTC	CATSPESGGGGYTF
TRBV27	TRBJ2-7	NA	13	NA	TGTGCCAGCAGTTTGAGTCCCCTCTACGAGCAGTACTTC	CASSLSPLYEQYF
TRBV4-1	TRBJ1-2	NA	16	NA	TGCGCCAGCAGCCAAGATGGGGAGGGCCCTAACTATGGCTACACCTTC	CASSQDGEGPNYGYTF
TRBV29-1	TRBJ2-1	NA	12	NA	TGCAGCGTCGAACTTGAGGGTGATGAGCAGTTCTTC	CSVELEGDEQFF
TRBV19	TRBJ2-1	TRBD2	16	NA	TGTGCCAGTAGTATAGCCCTAGCGGGGGCCTTAAAGGAGCAGTTCTTC	CASSIALAGALKEQFF
TRBV19	TRBJ1-4	TRBD1	13	NA	TGTGCCAGTAGTAAGGGGACAGATGAAAAACTGTTTTTT	CASSKGTDEKLFF
TRBV5-6	TRBJ2-7	TRBD2	16	once	TGTGCCAGCAGCTTAGGGCTAGCGGGGGGGTACTACGAGCAGTACTTC	CASSLGLAGGYYEQYF
TRBV7-6	TRBJ2-5	NA	16	NA	TGTGCCAGCAGCTTAGGTGAGACAGGAGCGGGAGAGACCCAGTACTTC	CASSLGETGAGETQYF
TRBV6-5	TRBJ1-3	NA	13	NA	TGTGCCAGCAGCACGGGACCAAAAAACACCATATATTTT	CASSTGPKNTIYF
TRBV9	TRBJ2-3	NA	15	NA	TGTGCCAGCAGCCCGTGGGGCGCGGGTCCAGATACGCAGTATTTT	CASSPWGAGPDTQYF
TRBV12-1	TRBJ2-1	NA	13	NA	TGTGCCAGCAGAGGCGGGGGGGCGGCTGAGCAGTTCTTC	CASRGGGAAEQFF
TRBV4-2	TRBJ1-1	NA	13	NA	TGTGCCAGCAGCTACGAAGGCAACACTGAAGCTTTCTTT	CASSYEGNTEAFF
TRBV27	TRBJ1-1	NA	14	NA	TGTGCCAGCAGTTTGGGGGGATGGAACACTGAAGCTTTCTTT	CASSLGGWNTEAFF